A selection of T cell receptor beta chains follows, all from one sample in a study of blood T cell repertoires in COVID-19. Here immunoSEQ multiplex PCR was the method, and the copy in TCRdb shows in-frame clones only, minus some. The sample comprises around 80,000 clones, more than 75% of which are singletons, and over 9.5% rests with the top ten. The specimen was peripheral blood. The receptor set was obtained from a man aged 55-75 years with acute or convalescent COVID-19. Both conserved end residues are part of each CDR3. The order of the fields is J gene, V gene, D gene, clone size, CDR3 DNA, CDR3 protein. The D gene is left open where the match is weak. Size is omitted from some rows. Given values are once, few, many or a class for expanded clones.

j_call: TRBJ1-1
v_call: TRBV7-8
d_call: -
clone_size: few
cdr3_nt: TGTGCCAGCAGCCCCCAGACTGAAGCTTTCTTT
cdr3_aa: CASSPQTEAFF

j_call: TRBJ1-1
v_call: TRBV7-9
d_call: -
clone_size: few
cdr3_nt: TGTGCCAGCAGCATTGGGAGTACTGAAGCTTTCTTT
cdr3_aa: CASSIGSTEAFF

j_call: TRBJ2-2
v_call: TRBV24-1
d_call: -
clone_size: -
cdr3_nt: TGTGCCACCAGTGGCAGGTTTACCGGGGAGCTGTTTTTT
cdr3_aa: CATSGRFTGELFF

j_call: TRBJ1-5
v_call: TRBV6-5
d_call: -
clone_size: -
cdr3_nt: TGTGCCAGCAGCTCCACCGGAGACCAGCCCCAGCATTTT
cdr3_aa: CASSSTGDQPQHF

j_call: TRBJ2-7
v_call: TRBV5-5
d_call: TRBD1
clone_size: -
cdr3_nt: TGTGCCAGCAGCTTGCCTGACAGGGGGATCTACGAGCAGTACTTC
cdr3_aa: CASSLPDRGIYEQYF

j_call: TRBJ1-2
v_call: TRBV29-1
d_call: TRBD1
clone_size: -
cdr3_nt: TGCAGCTTCCGGGACAGTGACTATGGCTACACCTTC
cdr3_aa: CSFRDSDYGYTF

j_call: TRBJ1-6
v_call: TRBV4-1
d_call: -
clone_size: -
cdr3_nt: TGCGCCAGCAGCCAAGAAAAGGAGTGGACGGGATATAATTCACCCCTCCACTTT
cdr3_aa: CASSQEKEWTGYNSPLHF

j_call: TRBJ1-5
v_call: TRBV6-1
d_call: TRBD1
clone_size: -
cdr3_nt: TGTGCCAGCAGTGAGGGACAGGGGGCCCAGCCCCAGCATTTT
cdr3_aa: CASSEGQGAQPQHF

j_call: TRBJ1-5
v_call: TRBV19
d_call: TRBD1
clone_size: -
cdr3_nt: TGTGCCAGTAGTATTATCCCGACCGCAGGGGGAAATCAGCCCCAGCATTTT
cdr3_aa: CASSIIPTAGGNQPQHF

j_call: TRBJ1-1
v_call: TRBV30
d_call: -
clone_size: -
cdr3_nt: TGTGCCTGGAGCCTCGACAGCATGAACACTGAAGCTTTCTTT
cdr3_aa: CAWSLDSMNTEAFF

j_call: TRBJ2-3
v_call: TRBV3-1/TRBV3-2
d_call: TRBD2
clone_size: -
cdr3_nt: TGTGCCAGCAGCCAAGATCAGTCCAGCGGGGGTCCAGATACGCAGTATTTT
cdr3_aa: CASSQDQSSGGPDTQYF

j_call: TRBJ2-7
v_call: TRBV5-1
d_call: TRBD1
clone_size: -
cdr3_nt: TGCGCCAGCGGCGAGGGGACAGACTACGAGCAGTACTTC
cdr3_aa: CASGEGTDYEQYF

j_call: TRBJ2-2
v_call: TRBV6-2/TRBV6-3
d_call: TRBD2
clone_size: -
cdr3_nt: TGTGCCAGCAGTTGGACTAGCGCCACGAACACCGGGGAGCTGTTTTTT
cdr3_aa: CASSWTSATNTGELFF

j_call: TRBJ1-6
v_call: TRBV5-4
d_call: -
clone_size: -
cdr3_nt: TGTGCCAGCAGCACCGACAGCACGAATTCACCCCTCCACTTT
cdr3_aa: CASSTDSTNSPLHF

j_call: TRBJ1-2
v_call: TRBV7-2
d_call: -
clone_size: once
cdr3_nt: TGTGCCAGCAGCAGGCGGATACGCGGCTACACCTTC
cdr3_aa: CASSRRIRGYTF

j_call: TRBJ1-1
v_call: TRBV6-5
d_call: -
clone_size: -
cdr3_nt: TGTGCCAGCAGGTTTCGGACTGAAGCTTTCTTT
cdr3_aa: CASRFRTEAFF

j_call: TRBJ1-5
v_call: TRBV5-4
d_call: TRBD1
clone_size: -
cdr3_nt: TGTGCCAGCAGCTTGGACAGGGGGGGACCAAGGTCCCAGCATTTT
cdr3_aa: CASSLDRGGPRSQHF

j_call: TRBJ2-5
v_call: TRBV6-5
d_call: -
clone_size: -
cdr3_nt: TGTGCCAGCAGTCCCGGGACTTTGGGAGAGACCCAGTACTTC
cdr3_aa: CASSPGTLGETQYF

j_call: TRBJ2-1
v_call: TRBV14
d_call: TRBD2
clone_size: -
cdr3_nt: TGTGCCAGCAGCCCCCTAGCGGGAGGGGACAATGAGCAGTTCTTC
cdr3_aa: CASSPLAGGDNEQFF

j_call: TRBJ1-6
v_call: TRBV28
d_call: TRBD1
clone_size: -
cdr3_nt: TGTGCCAGCAGTTTCGGGCAGGGGGCTTCATACTATAATTCACCCCTCCACTTT
cdr3_aa: CASSFGQGASYYNSPLHF

j_call: TRBJ1-2
v_call: TRBV2
d_call: -
clone_size: -
cdr3_nt: TGTGCCAGCAGCGATTCGAGTGGCTACACCTTC
cdr3_aa: CASSDSSGYTF

j_call: TRBJ2-7
v_call: TRBV6-5
d_call: TRBD1
clone_size: -
cdr3_nt: TGTGCCAGCAGTTACCGGACAGGTATCAGCTCCTACGAGCAGTACTTC
cdr3_aa: CASSYRTGISSYEQYF

j_call: TRBJ1-2
v_call: TRBV7-2
d_call: -
clone_size: -
cdr3_nt: TGTGCCAGCAGCTTAGCGGAATACGGGGGATCTGGCTACACCTTC
cdr3_aa: CASSLAEYGGSGYTF

j_call: TRBJ1-1
v_call: TRBV5-1
d_call: -
clone_size: -
cdr3_nt: TGCGCCAGCAGCTTGGAGGGGCAGAACACTGAAGCTTTCTTT
cdr3_aa: CASSLEGQNTEAFF

j_call: TRBJ1-5
v_call: TRBV19
d_call: -
clone_size: -
cdr3_nt: TGTGCCAGTAAAAAGGGGGGGGCGGGACAGCCCCAGCATTTT
cdr3_aa: CASKKGGAGQPQHF

j_call: TRBJ2-1
v_call: TRBV7-2
d_call: TRBD1
clone_size: -
cdr3_nt: TGTGCCAGCAGTCGCGACAGGGGGGCCAATGAGCAGTTCTTC
cdr3_aa: CASSRDRGANEQFF